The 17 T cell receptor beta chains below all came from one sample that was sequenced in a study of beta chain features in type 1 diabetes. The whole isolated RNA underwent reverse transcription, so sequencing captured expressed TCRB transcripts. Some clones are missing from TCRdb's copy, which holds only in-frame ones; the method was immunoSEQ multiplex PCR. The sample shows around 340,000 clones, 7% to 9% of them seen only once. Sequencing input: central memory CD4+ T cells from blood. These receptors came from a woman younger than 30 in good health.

In DNA, the CDR3 is TGCGCCAGCAGCCACCAGGGCTCCGGGGAGCTGTTTTTT. Amino acids: CASSHQGSGELFF. V gene TRBV4-1 combines with J gene TRBJ2-2; tentative D call: TRBD1 (5 bases). CDR1 is MGHRA, CDR2 YSYEKL, per germline. V dropped 3 bases and J dropped 6 bases, with 8 bases sitting between them. This CDR3 contains 13 residues.

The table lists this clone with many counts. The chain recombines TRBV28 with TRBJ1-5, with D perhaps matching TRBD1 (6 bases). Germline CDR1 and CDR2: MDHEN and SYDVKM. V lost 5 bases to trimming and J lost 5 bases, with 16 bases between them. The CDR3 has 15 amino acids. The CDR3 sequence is CASSPPAGVYQPQHF. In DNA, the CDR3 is TGTGCCAGCAGTCCTCCGGCAGGGGTGTATCAGCCCCAGCATTTT.

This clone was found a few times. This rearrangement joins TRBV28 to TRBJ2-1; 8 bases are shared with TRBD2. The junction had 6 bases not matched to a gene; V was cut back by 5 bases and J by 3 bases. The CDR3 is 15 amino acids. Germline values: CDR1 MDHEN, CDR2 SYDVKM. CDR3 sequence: CASSAGTSLYNEQFF. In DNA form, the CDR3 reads TGTGCCAGCAGTGCTGGGACTAGTCTCTACAATGAGCAGTTCTTC. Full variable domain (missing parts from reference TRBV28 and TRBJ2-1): DVKVTQSSRYLVKRTGEKVFLECVQDMDHENMFWYRQDPGLGLRLIYFSYDVKMKEKGDIPEGYSVSREKKERFSLILESASTNQTSMYLCASSAGTSLYNEQFFGPGTRLTVL.

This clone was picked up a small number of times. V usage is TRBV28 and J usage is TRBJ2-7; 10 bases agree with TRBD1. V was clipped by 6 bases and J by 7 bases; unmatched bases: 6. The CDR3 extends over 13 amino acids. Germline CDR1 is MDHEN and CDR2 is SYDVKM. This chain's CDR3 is CASRRQGAHEQYF. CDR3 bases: TGTGCCAGCAGAAGACAGGGGGCGCATGAGCAGTACTTC.

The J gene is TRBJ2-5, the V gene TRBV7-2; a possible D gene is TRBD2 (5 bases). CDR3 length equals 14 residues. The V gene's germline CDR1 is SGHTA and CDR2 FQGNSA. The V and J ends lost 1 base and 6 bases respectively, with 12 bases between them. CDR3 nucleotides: TGTGCCAGCAGCTTAGTGAGGGCCGGGAAGACCCAGTACTTC. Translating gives CASSLVRAGKTQYF.

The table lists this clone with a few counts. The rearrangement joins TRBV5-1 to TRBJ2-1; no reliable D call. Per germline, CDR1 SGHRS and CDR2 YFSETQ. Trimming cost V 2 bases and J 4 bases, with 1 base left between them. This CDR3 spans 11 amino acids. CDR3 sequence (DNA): TGCGCCAGCAGCTTTTACAATGAGCAGTTCTTC. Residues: CASSFYNEQFF.

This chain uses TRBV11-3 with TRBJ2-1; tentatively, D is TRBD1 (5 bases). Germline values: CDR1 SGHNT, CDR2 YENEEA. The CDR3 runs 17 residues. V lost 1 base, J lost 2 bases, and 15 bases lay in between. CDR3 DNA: TGTGCCAGCAGCTTAGGGTTAGGGGCCAATACCTACAATGAGCAGTTCTTC. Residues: CASSLGLGANTYNEQFF.

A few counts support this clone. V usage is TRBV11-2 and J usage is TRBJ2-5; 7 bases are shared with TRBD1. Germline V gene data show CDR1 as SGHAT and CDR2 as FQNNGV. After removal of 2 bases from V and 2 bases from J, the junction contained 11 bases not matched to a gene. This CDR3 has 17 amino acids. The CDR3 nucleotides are TGTGCCAGCAGCTTAAGATTTCAGGGGACAGCTCAAGAGACCCAGTACTTC. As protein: CASSLRFQGTAQETQYF.

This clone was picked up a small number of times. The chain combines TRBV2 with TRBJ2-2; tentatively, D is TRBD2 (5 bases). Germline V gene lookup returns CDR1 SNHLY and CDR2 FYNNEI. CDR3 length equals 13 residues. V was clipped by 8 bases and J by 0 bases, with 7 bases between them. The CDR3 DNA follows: TGTGCCAGCCAGCGGACGAACACCGGGGAGCTGTTTTTT. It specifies CASQRTNTGELFF.

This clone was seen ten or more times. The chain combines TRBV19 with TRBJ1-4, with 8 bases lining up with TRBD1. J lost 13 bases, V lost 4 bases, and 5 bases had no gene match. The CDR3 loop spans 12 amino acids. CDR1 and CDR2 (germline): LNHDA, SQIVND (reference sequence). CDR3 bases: TGTGCCAGTAGTACCGACAGGGGCCGACTGTTTTTT. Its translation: CASSTDRGRLFF. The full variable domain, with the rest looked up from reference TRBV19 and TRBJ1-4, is DGGITQSPKYLFRKEGQNVTLSCEQNLNHDAMYWYRQDPGQGLRLIYYSQIVNDFQKGDIAEGYSVSREKKESFPLTVTSAQKNPTAFYLCASSTDRGRLFFGSGTQLSVL.

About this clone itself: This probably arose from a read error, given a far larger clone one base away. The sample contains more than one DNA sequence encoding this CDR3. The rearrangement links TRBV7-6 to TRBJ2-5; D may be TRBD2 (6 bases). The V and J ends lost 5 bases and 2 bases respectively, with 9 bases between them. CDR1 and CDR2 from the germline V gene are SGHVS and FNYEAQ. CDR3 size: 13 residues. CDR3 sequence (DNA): TGTGCCAGCAGCCCGGGACTGCAAGAGACCCAGTACTTC. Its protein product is CASSPGLQETQYF.

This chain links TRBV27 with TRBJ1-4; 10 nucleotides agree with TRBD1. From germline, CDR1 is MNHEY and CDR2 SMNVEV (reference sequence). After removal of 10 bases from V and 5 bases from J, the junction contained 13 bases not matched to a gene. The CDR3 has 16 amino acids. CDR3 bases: TGTGCCACCTCGATCCGGGGGGGACAGGGGAATGAAAAACTGTTTTTT. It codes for CATSIRGGQGNEKLFF.

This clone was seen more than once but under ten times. This CDR3 reads CASSLASRGASGTQYF. In DNA form, the CDR3 reads TGCGCCAGCAGCTTGGCCTCACGAGGGGCCTCCGGGACCCAGTACTTC. The chain recombines TRBV5-1 with TRBJ2-5; D possibly matches TRBD1 or TRBD2 (5 bases each). Germline V gives CDR1 SGHRS, CDR2 YFSETQ. The CDR3 is 16 residues long. Trimming pared 0 bases from V and 7 bases from J, leaving 19 bases between. The whole variable domain, filled in from reference TRBV5-1 and TRBJ2-5, reads KAGVTQTPRYLIKTRGQQVTLSCSPISGHRSVSWYQQTPGQGLQFLFEYFSETQRNKGNFPGRFSGRQFSNSRSEMNVSTLELGDSALYLCASSLASRGASGTQYFGPGTRLLVL.

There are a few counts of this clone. The CDR3, as DNA: TGTGCCAGCAGGGCCGGACAGGGGACCTATGGCTACACCTTC. This codes for CASRAGQGTYGYTF. The gene calls are TRBV28 and TRBJ1-2, with 9 positions matching TRBD1. V gave up 6 bases and J gave up 4 bases; unmatched junction bases: 6. The CDR3 covers 14 residues. Germline-derived CDR1 and CDR2 are MDHEN and SYDVKM.

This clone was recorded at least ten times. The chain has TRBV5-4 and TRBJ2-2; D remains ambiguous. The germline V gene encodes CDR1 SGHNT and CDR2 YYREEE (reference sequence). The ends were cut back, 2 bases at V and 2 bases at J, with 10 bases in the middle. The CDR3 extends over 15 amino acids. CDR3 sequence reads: CASSFDPINTGELFF. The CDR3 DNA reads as TGTGCCAGCAGCTTTGATCCTATAAACACCGGGGAGCTGTTTTTT.

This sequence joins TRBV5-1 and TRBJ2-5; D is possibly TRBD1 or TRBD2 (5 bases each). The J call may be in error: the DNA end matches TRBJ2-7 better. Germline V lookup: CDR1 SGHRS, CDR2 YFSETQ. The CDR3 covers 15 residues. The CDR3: CASSWGSAGSYEQYF. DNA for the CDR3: TGCGCCAGCAGCTGGGGCTCCGCGGGCTCATACGAGCAGTACTTC.

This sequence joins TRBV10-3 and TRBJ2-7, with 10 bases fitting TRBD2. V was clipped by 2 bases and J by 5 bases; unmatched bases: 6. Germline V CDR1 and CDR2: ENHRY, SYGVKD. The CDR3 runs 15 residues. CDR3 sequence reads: CAISEGASGSDEQYF. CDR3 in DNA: TGTGCCATCAGTGAGGGGGCTAGCGGGAGTGACGAGCAGTACTTC.